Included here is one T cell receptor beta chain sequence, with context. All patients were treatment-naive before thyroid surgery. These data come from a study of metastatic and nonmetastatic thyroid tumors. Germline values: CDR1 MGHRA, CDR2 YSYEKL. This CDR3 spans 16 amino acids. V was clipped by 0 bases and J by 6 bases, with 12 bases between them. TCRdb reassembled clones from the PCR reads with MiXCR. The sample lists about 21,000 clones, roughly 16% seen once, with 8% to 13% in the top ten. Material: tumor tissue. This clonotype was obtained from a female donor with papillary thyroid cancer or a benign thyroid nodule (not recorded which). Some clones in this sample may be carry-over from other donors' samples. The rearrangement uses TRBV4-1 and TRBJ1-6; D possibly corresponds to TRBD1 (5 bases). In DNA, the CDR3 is TGCGCCAGCAGCCAAGATCCGGGGAGGGGTAATTCACCCCTCCACTTT. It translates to CASSQDPGRGNSPLHF.